This T cell receptor beta chain was observed in a study of cytomegalovirus exposure and HLA in healthy donors. Whereas donors were nominally healthy upon sampling, unrecorded immune exposures were probable. The study, taken as a whole, reports: Most TCR sequences were seen very rarely across donors, but some public TCRs occurred in many. The authors later found most CMV-associated TCR beta chains appeared HLA-restricted.

In the PCR, 60 Vbeta and 13 Jbeta primers were used. TCRdb's table, derived via immunoSEQ multiplex PCR, lists solely in-frame clones and lacks some. This sample has 200,000 to 250,000 clones, with around 85% found just once. About this clone: Its antigen is unknown.

This sequence was found in a man aged 50-59 years in good health and CMV-seronegative. The sequencing sample was made of PBMCs.

The CDR3 DNA reads as TGTGCCAGCAGCTTGGGGGCAGGGGTGAACACTGAAGCTTTCTTT. This translates into CASSLGAGVNTEAFF. The chain combines TRBV7-6 with TRBJ1-1, with a possible D match to TRBD1 (6 bases). This CDR3 region has 15 residues. Trimming took 3 bases from V and 0 from J, leaving 11 bases between them. CDR1 is SGHVS and CDR2 is FNYEAQ in the germline V gene.